This T cell receptor (beta chain) was retrieved from a study of CD4 T cells in relation to SARS-CoV-2 and coronaviruses (dated by TCRdb to the early 2020s). With regard to the full study: The ViraFEST assay cultured PBMCs with antigen for 10 days, then sequenced TCR beta CDR3s to find antigen-specific clonal expansions. HLA restriction was mapped for shared crossreactive spike epitopes using patient-derived lymphoblastoid cell lines. Samples from a few pre-COVID donors and the naive versus memory experiments were sequenced with the Adaptive Biotechnologies TCR-sequencing kit; other data were Illumina-based. A different TCR-beta assay, based on Illumina, was used to sequence expansion assays from other donors in the study. The negative reference condition was either a culture with an HIV-1 Nef peptide pool or a culture with no peptide. Memory CD4+ T cell crossreactivity between SARS-CoV-2 and common cold coronavirus spike proteins was assessed at the TCR clonotype level in the study.

Libraries came from the immunoSEQ multiplex PCR assay. In the source study's methods: During preprocessing, nonproductive sequences were discarded, as were any CDR3s that did not begin with C, did not end with F or W, or were shorter than 7 amino acids. Antigen-specific clonotypes were called with the MANAFEST web app, based on expansion relative to reference and other culture wells. To be counted as positive, a clone had to show significant expansion compared with the reference culture, at an FDR below 0.05, in 2 of 3 replicate wells. A further requirement for positive clones was significant expansion compared with all other tandem wells, along with an odds ratio above 5. CDR3 homology was measured as pairwise Levenshtein distance, computed with the stringdist R package after trimming three terminal residues from each end. In its TCRdb copy, this immuneACCESS table keeps in-frame sequences only and misses some clones. Where compared with another copy, unresolved V genes explain less than half of these, and the others have no known cause. Clone size and V and J calls were adopted from that table, with D and trimming inferred from the DNA. The sample table contains about 31,000 clones; only one count was recorded for about two thirds of them. The leading ten clones occupy 10% to 15% of the sample.

From cysteine to phenylalanine, the CDR3 is 15 amino acids long. The only DNA kept is the CDR3, 45 bases in frame from the first base. CDR1 and CDR2, looked up from the germline V gene, are SGHRS and YFSETQ. V and J lose 0 bases and 2 bases, and a span of 9 bases separates them. Results the study describes overall, beyond this receptor: Small numbers of patients and of tested TCRs limited the study. Because no donor provided both pre-pandemic and post-infection samples, tracing the source of pre-existing responses was limited. In approximately 65% of donors, memory CD4+ clonotypes turned up that crossrecognized SARS-CoV-2 and at least one common cold coronavirus spike. Compared with monoreactive clones, crossreactive clones had significantly weaker SARS-CoV-2-driven expansion, a result consistent with antigenic imprinting. Since the crossreactivity analysis centred on spike protein, crossreactivity against other viral proteins was not assessed.

Turning to this clone: Its cognate antigen has yet to be identified. No quality values exist for individual bases; no much larger clone is one base distant.

CD4+ T cells from unexposed donors were collected before the COVID-19 pandemic (2011-2018). After about 9 days of culture, CD4+ T cells were isolated with the EasySep CD4+ T cell isolation kit. As cell numbers permitted, CD4+ T cells from unexposed donors were tested for reactivity to SARS-CoV-2 S and N and to four common cold coronavirus spike pools. Each well held 2 million to 2.5 million PBMCs cultured in IMDM containing approximately 5.4% human AB serum and around 10 IU/ml IL-2. Half of the culture medium was replaced with fresh IL-2-containing medium on days 3 and 7. Triplicate replicate wells were generally used for each peptide culture condition. Leukapheresis product for the unexposed donors was purchased commercially. PBMCs were isolated from leukapheresis product or whole blood by Ficoll-Paque PLUS gradient centrifugation. PBMCs were either cryopreserved at -140 degrees C or used fresh in the expansion assay. The QIAamp Micro DNA Kit was used to extract genomic DNA from the CD4+ T cells.

This TCR came from a human donor in good health. Source material: CD4+ T cells from PBMCs, cultured in vitro. The sequence joins TRBV5-1 to TRBJ2-1; TRBD2 is possibly the D segment (7 matching bases). The CDR3 loop reads CASSLGGGPYNEQFF. The nucleotide sequence is TGCGCCAGCAGCTTGGGGGGGGGCCCCTACAATGAGCAGTTCTTC. Extended through the reference TRBV5-1 and TRBJ2-1 proteins, this CDR3 yields the full variable domain: KAGVTQTPRYLIKTRGQQVTLSCSPISGHRSVSWYQQTPGQGLQFLFEYFSETQRNKGNFPGRFSGRQFSNSRSEMNVSTLELGDSALYLCASSLGGGPYNEQFFGPGTRLTVL.